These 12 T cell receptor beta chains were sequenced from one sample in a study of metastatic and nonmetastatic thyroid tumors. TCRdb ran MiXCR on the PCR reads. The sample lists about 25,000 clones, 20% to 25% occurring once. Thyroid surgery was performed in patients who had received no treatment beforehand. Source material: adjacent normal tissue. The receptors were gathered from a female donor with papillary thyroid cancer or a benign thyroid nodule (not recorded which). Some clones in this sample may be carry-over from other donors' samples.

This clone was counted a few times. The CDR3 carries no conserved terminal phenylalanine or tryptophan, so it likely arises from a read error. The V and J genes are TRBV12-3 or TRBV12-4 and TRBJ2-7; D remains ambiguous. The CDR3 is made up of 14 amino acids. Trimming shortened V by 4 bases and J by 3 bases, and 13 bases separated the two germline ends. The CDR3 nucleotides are TGTGCCAGCAGTTCCTCCCTGTGGTACTACGAGCAGTACCTC. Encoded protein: CASSSSLWYYEQYL.

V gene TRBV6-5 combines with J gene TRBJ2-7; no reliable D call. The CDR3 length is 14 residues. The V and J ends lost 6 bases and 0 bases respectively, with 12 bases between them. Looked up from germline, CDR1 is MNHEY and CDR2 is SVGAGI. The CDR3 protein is CASRTGLLSYEQYF. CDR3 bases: TGTGCCAGCAGGACTGGCCTCCTCTCCTACGAGCAGTACTTC.

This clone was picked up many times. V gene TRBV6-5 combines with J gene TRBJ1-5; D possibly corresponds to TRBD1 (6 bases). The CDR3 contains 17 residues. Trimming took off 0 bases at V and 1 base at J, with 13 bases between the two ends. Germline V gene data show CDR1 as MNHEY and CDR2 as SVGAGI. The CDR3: CASSYSSGGLSNQPQHF. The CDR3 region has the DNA TGTGCCAGCAGTTACTCGAGCGGGGGGCTAAGCAATCAGCCCCAGCATTTT.

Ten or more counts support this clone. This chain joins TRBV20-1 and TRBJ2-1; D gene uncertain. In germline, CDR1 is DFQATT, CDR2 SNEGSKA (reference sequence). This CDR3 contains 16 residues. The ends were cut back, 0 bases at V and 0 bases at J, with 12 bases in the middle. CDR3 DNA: TGCAGTGCTAGAGAAGGCGGATTTAGCTCCTACAATGAGCAGTTCTTC. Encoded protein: CSAREGGFSSYNEQFF.

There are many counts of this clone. CDR3 region: CSASGRAYNEQFF. CDR3 nucleotides: TGCAGTGCTAGCGGGAGGGCCTACAATGAGCAGTTCTTC. The V and J genes are TRBV20-1 and TRBJ2-1; 8 bases map to TRBD2. Germline V gives CDR1 DFQATT, CDR2 SNEGSKA (reference sequence). The V and J ends lost 3 bases and 2 bases, in that order; junction bases with no gene match: 0. The CDR3 totals 13 residues.

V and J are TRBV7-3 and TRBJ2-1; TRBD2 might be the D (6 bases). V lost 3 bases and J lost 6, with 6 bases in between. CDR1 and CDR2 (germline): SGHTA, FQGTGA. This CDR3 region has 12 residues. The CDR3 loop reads CASSFSGNEQFF. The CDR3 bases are TGTGCCAGCAGCTTTAGCGGCAATGAGCAGTTCTTC.

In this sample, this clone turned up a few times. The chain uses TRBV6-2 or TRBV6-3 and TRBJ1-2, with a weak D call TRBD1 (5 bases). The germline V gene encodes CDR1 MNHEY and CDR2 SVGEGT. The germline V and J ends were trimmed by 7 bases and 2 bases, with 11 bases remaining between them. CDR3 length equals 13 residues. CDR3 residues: CASTPGGNYGYTF. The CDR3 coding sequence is TGTGCCAGCACCCCGGGGGGAAACTATGGCTACACCTTC.

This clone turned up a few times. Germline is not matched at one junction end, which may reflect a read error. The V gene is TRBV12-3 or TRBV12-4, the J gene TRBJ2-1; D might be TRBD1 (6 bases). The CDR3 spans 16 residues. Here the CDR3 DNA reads TGTGCCAGCAGTCCCAGGGGTCCCCGCTCCTACAATGATCAGTTCTTC. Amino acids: CASSPRGPRSYNDQFF.

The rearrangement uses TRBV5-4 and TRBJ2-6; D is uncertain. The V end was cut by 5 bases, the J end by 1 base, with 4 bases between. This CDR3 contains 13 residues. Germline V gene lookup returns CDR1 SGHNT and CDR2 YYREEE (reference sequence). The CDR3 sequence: CASRESGANVLTF. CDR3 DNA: TGTGCCAGCAGAGAATCTGGGGCCAACGTCCTGACTTTC.

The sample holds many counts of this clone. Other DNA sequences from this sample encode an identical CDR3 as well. The CDR3 loop is CASAWDSHTEAFF. CDR3 sequence (DNA): TGTGCCAGCGCCTGGGACAGTCACACTGAAGCTTTCTTT. The V call is TRBV5-8, the J call TRBJ1-1, with 7 bases identical to TRBD1. V shed 7 bases and J 3 bases; nucleotides not matched to a gene: 6. The CDR3 totals 13 residues. Germline CDR1 is SGHTS and CDR2 is YDEGEE. Full variable domain (outside the CDR3, taken from reference TRBV5-8 and TRBJ1-1): EAGVTQSPTHLIKTRGQQATLRCSPISGHTSVYWYQQALGLGLQFLLWYDEGEERNRGNFPPRFSGRQFPNYSSELNVNALELEDSALYLCASAWDSHTEAFFGQGTRLTVV.

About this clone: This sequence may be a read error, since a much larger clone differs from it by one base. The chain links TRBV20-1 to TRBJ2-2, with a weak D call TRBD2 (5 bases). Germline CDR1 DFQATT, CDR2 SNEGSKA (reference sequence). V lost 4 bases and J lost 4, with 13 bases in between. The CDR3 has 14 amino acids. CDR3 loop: CSATADGVTGELFF. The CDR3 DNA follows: TGCAGTGCTACAGCCGACGGGGTCACCGGGGAGCTGTTTTTT.

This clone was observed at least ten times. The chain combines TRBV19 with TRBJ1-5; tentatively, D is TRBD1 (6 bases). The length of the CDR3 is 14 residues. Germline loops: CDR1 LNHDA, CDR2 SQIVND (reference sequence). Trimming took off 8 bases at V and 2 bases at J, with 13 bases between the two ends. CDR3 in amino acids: CASEHRDGNQPQHF. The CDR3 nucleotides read TGTGCCAGTGAGCACAGGGATGGCAATCAGCCCCAGCATTTT.